The next 24 T cell receptor beta chains were all read from a single sample in a study of CD8+CD57+ T cells in acquired aplastic anemia. Genomic DNA provided the template from which TCR beta VDJ and CDR3 profiles were obtained. Via MiXCR, TCRdb re-called the reads, giving one row per CDR3 protein. Of tens of thousands of distinct CDR3 sequences detected, approximately 70% appear once; the ten largest clones hold around 80%. Patients included in sequencing had previously demonstrated CD8+CD57+ cell expansion by flow cytometry. The sample consisted of sorted CD4+, CD8+, or CD8+CD57+ T cells (not recorded which) from PBMCs. These receptors were taken from a human donor with aplastic anemia.

This clonotype turned up a few times. This sequence joins TRBV7-9 and TRBJ2-7, with 10 positions matching TRBD1. This CDR3 spans 15 amino acids. Germline CDR1 is SEHNR and CDR2 is FQNEAQ (reference sequence). V trimming: 3 bases; J trimming: 5 bases; junction bases outside the gene matches: 7. The CDR3 spells CASSFPGTGVNEQYF. For the CDR3, the DNA is TGTGCCAGCAGCTTTCCCGGGACAGGGGTCAACGAGCAGTACTTC.

This rearrangement joins TRBV20-1 to TRBJ2-1; perhaps TRBD1 as D (6 bases). The CDR3 spans 11 residues. Germline values: CDR1 DFQATT, CDR2 SNEGSKA (reference sequence). The V end lost 7 bases, the J end lost 4 bases, and 8 bases lay between the germline ends. CDR3 residues: CSGQVYNEQFF. The CDR3 DNA sequence: TGCAGTGGACAGGTGTACAATGAGCAGTTCTTC.

As concerns this clonotype: Since the CDR3 does not end with the conserved phenylalanine or tryptophan, this likely comes from a read error. This sequence joins TRBV20-1 and TRBJ2-5; TRBD1 matches 10 bases. The CDR3 extends over 12 amino acids. Germline V CDR1 and CDR2: DFQATT, SNEGSKA (reference sequence). The V gene end was trimmed by 6 bases and the J gene end by 7 bases; junction bases not matched to a gene: 5. DNA for the CDR3: TGCAGTGCCGACAGGGGGCGAGGGACCCAGTACCTC. Translation: CSADRGRGTQYL.

The chain couples TRBV29-1 to TRBJ1-2; 8 bases are a match to TRBD1. J gave up 4 bases and V 0 bases, and 4 bases lay outside the gene matches. Germline CDR1 is SQVTM and CDR2 is ANQGSEA. The CDR3 sequence is 14 residues long. The CDR3 sequence is CSVEDQDRAYGYTF. In nucleotides, the CDR3 is TGCAGCGTTGAAGATCAGGACAGGGCCTATGGCTACACCTTC. The full variable domain, rest sourced from reference TRBV29-1 and TRBJ1-2, is SAVISQKPSRDICQRGTSLTIQCQVDSQVTMMFWYRQQPGQSLTLIATANQGSEATYESGFVIDKFPISRPNLTFSTLTVSNMSPEDSSIYLCSVEDQDRAYGYTFGSGTRLTVV.

The chain joins TRBV14 to TRBJ1-2; D may be TRBD1 (5 bases). Per germline, CDR1 SGHDN and CDR2 FVKESK. The germline V and J ends were trimmed by 3 bases and 8 bases, with 13 bases remaining between them. This CDR3 is built from 13 residues. The CDR3 loop is CASSQAPGQGYTF. In nucleotides, the CDR3 is TGTGCCAGCAGCCAGGCCCCGGGGCAAGGCTACACCTTC.

The chain has TRBV5-1 and TRBJ1-4; TRBD1 matches 9 bases. This CDR3 comprises 16 residues. Germline lookup yields CDR1 SGHRS and CDR2 YFSETQ. V was pared by 4 bases and J by 8 bases, with 12 bases of the junction left unmatched. Here the CDR3 DNA reads TGCGCCAGCAGCCTGACCGGGACAGGGTTTCGGGAAAAACTGTTTTTT. Translated, it gives CASSLTGTGFREKLFF.

This clonotype was seen at least ten times. The chain combines TRBV5-6 with TRBJ2-7; D not resolved. The ends were cut back, 2 bases at V and 0 bases at J, with 3 bases in the middle. Germline V gene sequence: CDR1 SGHDT, CDR2 YYEEEE. The CDR3 contains 12 residues. CDR3 coding DNA: TGTGCCAGCAGCTTCAGCTCCTACGAGCAGTACTTC. Protein: CASSFSSYEQYF.

The rearrangement links TRBV10-3 to TRBJ2-1; D may be TRBD2 (6 bases). The CDR3 spans 16 residues. Germline assignment: CDR1 ENHRY and CDR2 SYGVKD. Trimming left V 0 bases short and J 4 bases short, with 13 bases between. CDR3 protein: CAISESAVGLYNEQFF. The CDR3 DNA is TGTGCCATCAGTGAGTCGGCGGTGGGACTGTACAATGAGCAGTTCTTC.

This chain uses TRBV15 with TRBJ2-1; 12 bases match TRBD1. The CDR3 runs to 17 residues. The germline gives CDR1 LNHNV, CDR2 YYDKDF (reference sequence). V shed 2 bases and J 7 bases; nucleotides not matched to a gene: 9. This chain's CDR3 is CATSRPFPGQGANEQFF. The CDR3 bases are TGTGCCACCAGCAGACCATTTCCGGGACAGGGGGCGAATGAGCAGTTCTTC.

The rearrangement joins TRBV11-1 to TRBJ2-2; 7 bases line up with TRBD2. CDR1 is SGHAT and CDR2 is FQDESV in the germline V gene (reference sequence). CDR3 length equals 15 residues. V dropped 3 bases and J dropped 6; count of bases not matched to a gene: 7. Here the CDR3 DNA reads TGTGCCAGCAGCTTGGACGGGGGGAGCGCCGGGGAGCTGTTTTTT. Its translation: CASSLDGGSAGELFF.

This chain connects TRBV12-3 or TRBV12-4 to TRBJ1-6, with 7 bases matching TRBD1. The V segment lost 3 bases and the J segment 9 bases; nucleotides outside the gene matches: 8. This CDR3 is 15 amino acids long. The CDR3: CASSLAEGALSPLHF. The CDR3, as DNA: TGTGCCAGCAGTTTGGCTGAGGGGGCGCTTTCACCCCTCCACTTT.

This rearrangement joins TRBV25-1 to TRBJ1-1, with a possible D match to TRBD1 (5 bases). Trimming left V 6 bases short and J 1 base short, with 12 bases between. The CDR3 has 14 amino acids. Germline CDR1 MGHDK, CDR2 SYGVNS. CDR3: CASSGGGRNTEAFF. In DNA form, the CDR3 reads TGTGCCAGCAGCGGGGGGGGGAGGAACACTGAAGCTTTCTTT.

V usage is TRBV5-1 and J usage is TRBJ1-2, with a tentative D call TRBD1 (5 bases). Germline V gene data show CDR1 as SGHRS and CDR2 as YFSETQ. V lost 0 bases, J lost 8 bases, and 14 bases lay in between. CDR3 length: 14 amino acids. The CDR3 nucleotides read TGCGCCAGCAGCTTGGAGGGGCTAGCGGACGGCTACACCTTC. Translating it yields CASSLEGLADGYTF.

This clonotype was detected only once. The chain links TRBV19 to TRBJ1-6; D is unresolved. This CDR3 contains 16 residues. The V end lost 4 bases, the J end lost 0 bases, and 10 bases lay between the germline ends. CDR1 is LNHDA and CDR2 is SQIVND in the germline V gene (reference sequence). The CDR3 sequence: CASSTWPSSYNSPLHF. The CDR3 DNA reads as TGTGCCAGTAGTACGTGGCCGAGCTCCTATAATTCACCCCTCCACTTT.

This sequence joins TRBV7-9 and TRBJ1-1; D is unclear. Trimming stripped 4 bases from V and 1 base from J, with 7 bases between. Per germline, CDR1 SEHNR and CDR2 FQNEAQ (reference sequence). The CDR3 extends over 13 amino acids. The chain's CDR3 is CASSYQGNTEAFF. Written as DNA, the CDR3 is TGTGCCAGCAGCTATCAAGGGAACACTGAAGCTTTCTTT.

The chain combines TRBV29-1 with TRBJ2-7; unclear D gene. CDR1 is SQVTM, CDR2 ANQGSEA, per germline. The CDR3 spans 13 residues. DNA for the CDR3: TGCAGTGCTGTACCCTCCGTTACCTCCAAGCAGTACTTC. This sequence encodes CSAVPSVTSKQYF.

The J gene is TRBJ2-3, the V gene TRBV7-8, with TRBD1 matching over 9 bases. Per germline, CDR1 SGHVS and CDR2 FQNEAQ. The CDR3 runs to 15 residues. J lost 6 bases, V lost 5 bases, and 9 bases had no gene match. The CDR3 region has the DNA TGTGCCAGCAGCACCGGGACAGGGAATGGGGATACGCAGTATTTT. Amino acids: CASSTGTGNGDTQYF.

The chain links TRBV29-1 to TRBJ1-1; D perhaps matches TRBD1 (6 bases). V lost 4 bases to trimming and J lost 3 bases, with 18 bases between them. The CDR3 loop spans 15 amino acids. CDR1 and CDR2 (germline): SQVTM, ANQGSEA. The DNA for the CDR3 is TGCAGCGTTGCCCACCCCGACAGGCGGGACACTGAAGCTTTCTTT. Its protein is CSVAHPDRRDTEAFF.

The rearrangement links TRBV7-9 to TRBJ1-1; no clear D gene. CDR3 length: 12 residues. The germline gives CDR1 SEHNR, CDR2 FQNEAQ (reference sequence). Trimming removed 3 bases from V and 1 base from J, with 3 bases in between. The chain's CDR3 is CASSLENTEAFF. CDR3 DNA sequence: TGTGCCAGCAGCTTGGAGAACACTGAAGCTTTCTTT.

V usage is TRBV20-1 and J usage is TRBJ2-5; weak D call: TRBD1 (6 bases). This CDR3 is built from 13 residues. The V end lost 0 bases, the J end lost 5 bases, and 10 bases lay between the germline ends. Germline loops: CDR1 DFQATT, CDR2 SNEGSKA (reference sequence). This CDR3 reads CSARETGPETQYF. CDR3 in DNA: TGCAGTGCTAGAGAGACAGGACCGGAGACCCAGTACTTC.

This chain uses TRBV10-3 with TRBJ1-5, with a weak D call TRBD1 (5 bases). V shed 6 bases and J shed 3 bases, with 12 bases lying between them. This CDR3 region has 14 residues. Germline CDR1 ENHRY, CDR2 SYGVKD. The CDR3 bases are TGTGCCATCAGGCGGGGGGAAGACAATCAGCCCCAGCATTTT. Translation: CAIRRGEDNQPQHF.

This chain connects TRBV20-1 to TRBJ2-2; 13 bases map to TRBD2. The CDR3 consists of 15 residues. Trimming removed 6 bases from V and 6 bases from J; junction bases left unmatched: 7. Germline-derived CDR1 and CDR2 are DFQATT and SNEGSKA (reference sequence). The CDR3 DNA sequence: TGCAGTGCACCTACTAGCGGGGGGGCTTCCGGGGAGCTGTTTTTT. Translating gives CSAPTSGGASGELFF.

The J gene is TRBJ1-6, the V gene TRBV10-3; D gene unclear. The germline V gene has CDR1 ENHRY and CDR2 SYGVKD. This CDR3 has 16 amino acids. The V end lost 5 bases, the J end lost 7 bases, and 18 bases lay between the germline ends. This CDR3 is CAISSENTLRNSPLHF. CDR3 sequence (DNA): TGTGCCATCAGTTCCGAGAACACACTAAGGAATTCACCCCTCCACTTT.

This chain joins TRBV20-1 and TRBJ2-5, with TRBD1 matching over 8 bases. The V and J ends lost 5 bases and 8 bases, in that order; junction bases with no gene match: 7. CDR1 is DFQATT and CDR2 is SNEGSKA in the germline V gene (reference sequence). This CDR3 comprises 12 residues. The CDR3 nucleotides read TGCAGTGCTGTAACAGGGGGAACCACCCAGTACTTC. The encoded protein is CSAVTGGTTQYF.